This T cell receptor beta chain was obtained from a study of response to subunit inactivated influenza vaccine. Each CDR3 protein is one row after TCRdb ran MiXCR on the RT-PCR reads. The table shows hundreds of thousands of distinct CDR3 sequences, with 7.5% to 8.5% occurring only once. The CDR3 loop spans 15 amino acids. Trimming took off 6 bases at V and 2 bases at J, with 15 bases between the two ends. Germline V gene lookup returns CDR1 ENHRY and CDR2 SYGVKD. The clonotype comes from a man aged 50-75 years who received an inactivated influenza vaccine. The V call is TRBV10-3, the J call TRBJ2-3, with TRBD1 as a possible D gene (6 bases). The sample here was PBMCs from blood, taken around 25 months after vaccination. CDR3: CAISRGQGNTDTQYF. CDR3 DNA: TGTGCCATCAGCCGGGGCCAGGGGAACACAGATACGCAGTATTTT.